This section outlines one TCR beta chain sequence together with its context. The entry originates in a study of blood T cell repertoires in COVID-19. Produced via immunoSEQ multiplex PCR; TCRdb's table is partial and in-frame only. The sample carries about 41,000 clones, more than 75% recorded once. V was clipped by 9 bases and J by 6 bases; unmatched bases: 13. CDR3 length: 14 residues. Germline CDR1 MNHEY, CDR2 SVGAGI. Material for sequencing was peripheral blood. The sequence was collected from a man older than 75 with acute or convalescent COVID-19. The chain combines TRBV6-5 with TRBJ2-7; 8 bases line up with TRBD2. The CDR3 sequence: CARIAGTRLPEQYF. The CDR3 DNA reads TGTGCCAGAATAGCGGGAACTCGTCTCCCCGAGCAGTACTTC.